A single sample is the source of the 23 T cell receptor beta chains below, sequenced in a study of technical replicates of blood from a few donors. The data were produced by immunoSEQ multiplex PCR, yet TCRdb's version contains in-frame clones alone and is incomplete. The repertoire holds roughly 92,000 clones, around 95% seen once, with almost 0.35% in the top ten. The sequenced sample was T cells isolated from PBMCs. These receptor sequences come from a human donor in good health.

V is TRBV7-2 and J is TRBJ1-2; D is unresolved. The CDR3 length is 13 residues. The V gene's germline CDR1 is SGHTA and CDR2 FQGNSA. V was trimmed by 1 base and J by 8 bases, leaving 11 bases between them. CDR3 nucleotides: TGTGCCAGCAGCTTAGAGTCAGGTCGAGGCTACACCTTC. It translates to CASSLESGRGYTF.

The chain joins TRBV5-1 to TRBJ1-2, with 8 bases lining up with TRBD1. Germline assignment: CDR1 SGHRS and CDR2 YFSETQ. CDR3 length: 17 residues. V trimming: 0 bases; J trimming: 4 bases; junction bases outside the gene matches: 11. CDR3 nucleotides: TGCGCCAGCAGCTTGGAGGCAGGGGGCAGTAATGCCTATGGCTACACCTTC. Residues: CASSLEAGGSNAYGYTF.

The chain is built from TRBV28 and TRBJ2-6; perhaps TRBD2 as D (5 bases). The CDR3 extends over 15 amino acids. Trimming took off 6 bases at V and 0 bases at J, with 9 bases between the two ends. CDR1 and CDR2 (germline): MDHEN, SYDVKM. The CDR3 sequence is CASRRVPSGANVLTF. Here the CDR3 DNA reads TGTGCCAGCAGGAGGGTTCCCTCTGGGGCCAACGTCCTGACTTTC.

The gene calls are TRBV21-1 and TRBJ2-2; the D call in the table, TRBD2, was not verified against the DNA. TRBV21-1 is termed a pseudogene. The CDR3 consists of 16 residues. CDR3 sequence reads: CASSSPRSKNTGELFF. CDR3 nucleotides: TGTGCCAGCAGCTCCCCTAGATCAAAAAACACCGGGGAGCTGTTTTTT.

CDR3 sequence (DNA): TGTGCCAGCAGTTTTAAAATGAACACTGAAGCTTTCTTT. Protein product: CASSFKMNTEAFF. The chain couples TRBV27 to TRBJ1-1, with D unresolved. Trimming left V 3 bases short and J 0 bases short, with 5 bases between. The CDR3 has 13 amino acids. Germline lookup yields CDR1 MNHEY and CDR2 SMNVEV (reference sequence).

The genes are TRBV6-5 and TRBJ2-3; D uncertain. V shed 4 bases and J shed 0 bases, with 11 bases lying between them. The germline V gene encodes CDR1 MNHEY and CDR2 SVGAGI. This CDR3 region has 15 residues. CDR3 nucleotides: TGTGCCAGCAGTTGGTCAGACTCTAGCACAGATACGCAGTATTTT. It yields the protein CASSWSDSSTDTQYF.

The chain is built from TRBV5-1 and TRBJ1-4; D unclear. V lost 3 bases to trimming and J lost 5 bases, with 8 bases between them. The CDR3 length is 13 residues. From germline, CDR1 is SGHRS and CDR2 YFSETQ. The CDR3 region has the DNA TGCGCCAGCAGCTCGGGAGTGAATGAAAAACTGTTTTTT. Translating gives CASSSGVNEKLFF.

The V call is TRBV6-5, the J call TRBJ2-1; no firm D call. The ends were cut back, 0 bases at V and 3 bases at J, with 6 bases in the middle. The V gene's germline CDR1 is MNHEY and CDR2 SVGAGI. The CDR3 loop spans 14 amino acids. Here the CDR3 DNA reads TGTGCCAGCAGTTACTCGATCAGCTACAATGAGCAGTTCTTC. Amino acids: CASSYSISYNEQFF.

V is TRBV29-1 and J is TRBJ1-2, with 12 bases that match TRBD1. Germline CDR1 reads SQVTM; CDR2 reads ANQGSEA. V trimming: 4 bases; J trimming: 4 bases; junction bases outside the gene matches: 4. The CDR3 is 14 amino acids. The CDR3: CSVAGTGGSYGYTF. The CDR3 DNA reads TGCAGCGTTGCAGGGACAGGGGGCTCCTATGGCTACACCTTC.

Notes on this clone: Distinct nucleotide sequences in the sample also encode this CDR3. The chain's CDR3 is CASSSHYEQYF. The CDR3 nucleotides are TGTGCCAGCAGCTCCCATTACGAGCAGTACTTC. This chain joins TRBV7-2 and TRBJ2-7, with no clear D. V was clipped by 4 bases and J by 4 bases, with 5 bases between them. The V gene's germline CDR1 is SGHTA and CDR2 FQGNSA. There are 11 residues in the CDR3.

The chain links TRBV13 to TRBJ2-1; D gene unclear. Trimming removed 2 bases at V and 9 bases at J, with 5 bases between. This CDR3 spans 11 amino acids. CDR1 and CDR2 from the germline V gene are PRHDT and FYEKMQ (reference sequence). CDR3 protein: CASSLRGEQFF. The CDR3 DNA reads TGTGCCAGCAGCTTAAGAGGTGAGCAGTTCTTC.

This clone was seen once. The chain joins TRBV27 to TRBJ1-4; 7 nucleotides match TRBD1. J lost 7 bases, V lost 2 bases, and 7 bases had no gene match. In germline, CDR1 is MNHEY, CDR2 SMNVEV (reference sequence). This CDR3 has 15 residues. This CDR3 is CASSLGTVLGEKLFF. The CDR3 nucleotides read TGTGCCAGCAGTTTAGGGACAGTCTTAGGTGAAAAACTGTTTTTT. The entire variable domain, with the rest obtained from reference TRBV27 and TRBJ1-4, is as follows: EAQVTQNPRYLITVTGKKLTVTCSQNMNHEYMSWYRQDPGLGLRQIYYSMNVEVTDKGDVPEGYKVSRKEKRNFPLILESPSPNQTSLYFCASSLGTVLGEKLFFGSGTQLSVL.

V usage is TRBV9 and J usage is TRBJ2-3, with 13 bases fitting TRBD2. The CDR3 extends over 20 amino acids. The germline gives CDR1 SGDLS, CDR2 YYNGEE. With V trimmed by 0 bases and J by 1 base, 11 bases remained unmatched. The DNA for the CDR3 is TGTGCCAGCAGCGTAGGGGGAGGACTAGCGGGAGAGGGGCGCACAGATACGCAGTATTTT. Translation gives CASSVGGGLAGEGRTDTQYF.

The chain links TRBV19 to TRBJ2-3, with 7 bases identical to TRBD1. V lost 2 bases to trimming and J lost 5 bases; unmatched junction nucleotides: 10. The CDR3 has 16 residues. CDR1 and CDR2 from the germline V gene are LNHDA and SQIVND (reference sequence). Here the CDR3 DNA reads TGTGCCAGTAGTATAAGCCCCGACAGGGATGAAGATACGCAGTATTTT. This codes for CASSISPDRDEDTQYF. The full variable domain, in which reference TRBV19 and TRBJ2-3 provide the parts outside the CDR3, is DGGITQSPKYLFRKEGQNVTLSCEQNLNHDAMYWYRQDPGQGLRLIYYSQIVNDFQKGDIAEGYSVSREKKESFPLTVTSAQKNPTAFYLCASSISPDRDEDTQYFGPGTRLTVL.

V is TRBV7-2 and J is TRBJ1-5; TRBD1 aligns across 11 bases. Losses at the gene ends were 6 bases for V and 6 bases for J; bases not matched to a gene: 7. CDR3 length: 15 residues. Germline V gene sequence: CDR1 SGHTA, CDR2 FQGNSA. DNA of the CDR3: TGTGCCAGCAGACGGACAGGGGGCGGGGGTCAGCCCCAGCATTTT. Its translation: CASRRTGGGGQPQHF.

CDR3 residues: CASSALPSDFF. Written as DNA, the CDR3 is TGTGCCAGCAGTGCATTACCTAGTGATTTCTTT. This chain connects TRBV2 to TRBJ1-1, with D uncertain. The CDR3 has 11 amino acids. Trimming took off 4 bases at V and 13 bases at J, with 13 bases between the two ends. Germline CDR1 reads SNHLY; CDR2 reads FYNNEI. The whole variable domain, remainder taken from reference TRBV2 and TRBJ1-1, is EPEVTQTPSHQVTQMGQEVILRCVPISNHLYFYWYRQILGQKVEFLVSFYNNEISEKSEIFDDQFSVERPDGSNFTLKIRSTKLEDSAMYFCASSALPSDFFGQGTRLTVV.

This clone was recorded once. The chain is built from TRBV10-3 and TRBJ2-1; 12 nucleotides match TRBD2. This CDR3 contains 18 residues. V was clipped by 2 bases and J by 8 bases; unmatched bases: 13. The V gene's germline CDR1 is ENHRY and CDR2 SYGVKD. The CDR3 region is CAISENPGLAGEGDEQFF. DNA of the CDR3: TGTGCCATCAGTGAGAATCCGGGACTAGCGGGCGAAGGGGATGAGCAGTTCTTC.

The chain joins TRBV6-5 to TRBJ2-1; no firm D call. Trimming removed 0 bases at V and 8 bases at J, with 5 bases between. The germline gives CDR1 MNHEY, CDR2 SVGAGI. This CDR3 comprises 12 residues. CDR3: CASSYSRDEQFF. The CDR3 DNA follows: TGTGCCAGCAGTTACTCACGGGATGAGCAGTTCTTC.

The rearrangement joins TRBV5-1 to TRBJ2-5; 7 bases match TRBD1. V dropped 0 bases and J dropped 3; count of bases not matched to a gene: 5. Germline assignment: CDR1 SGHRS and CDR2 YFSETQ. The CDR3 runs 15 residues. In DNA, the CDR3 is TGCGCCAGCAGCTTGGGGGGGACAGAAGAAGAGACCCAGTACTTC. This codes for CASSLGGTEEETQYF.

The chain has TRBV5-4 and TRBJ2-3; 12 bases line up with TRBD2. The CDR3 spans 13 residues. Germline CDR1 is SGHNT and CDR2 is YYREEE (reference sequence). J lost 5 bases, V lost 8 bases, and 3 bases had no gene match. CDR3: CASPGLAGDTQYF. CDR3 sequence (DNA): TGTGCCAGTCCGGGACTAGCGGGAGATACGCAGTATTTT.

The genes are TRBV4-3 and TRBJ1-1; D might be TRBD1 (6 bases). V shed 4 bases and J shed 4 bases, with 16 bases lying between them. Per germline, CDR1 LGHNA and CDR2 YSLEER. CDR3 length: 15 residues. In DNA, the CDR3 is TGCGCCAGCAGCCGATCAACAGGGACGGGCACTGAAGCTTTCTTT. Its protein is CASSRSTGTGTEAFF.

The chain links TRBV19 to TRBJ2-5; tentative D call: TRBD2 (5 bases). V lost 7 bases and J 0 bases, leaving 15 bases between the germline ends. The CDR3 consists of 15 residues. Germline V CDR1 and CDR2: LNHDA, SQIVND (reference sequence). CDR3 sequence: CASTLRGLDQETQYF. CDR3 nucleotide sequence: TGTGCCAGTACCCTCAGAGGGCTGGACCAAGAGACCCAGTACTTC.

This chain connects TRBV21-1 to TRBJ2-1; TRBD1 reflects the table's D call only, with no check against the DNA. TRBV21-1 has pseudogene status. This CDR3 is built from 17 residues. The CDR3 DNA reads TGTGCCAGCAGCAACAGGGGGCCCAAGGGGGACTTATATGAGCAGTTCTTC. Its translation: CASSNRGPKGDLYEQFF.